The entry below describes one T cell receptor beta chain. The antigen remains unidentified. The isolated RNA, all of it, was reverse transcribed, so expressed TCRB transcripts were what got sequenced. Assay: immunoSEQ multiplex PCR; the TCRdb copy retains only in-frame clones and omits some. The table shows 20,000 to 25,000 clones, with about 71% occurring only once. This entry belongs to a study of beta chain features in type 1 diabetes. V dropped 5 bases and J dropped 5; count of bases not matched to a gene: 11. The germline CDR1 and CDR2 sequences are MDHEN and SYDVKM. CDR3 size: 15 residues. Study-wide findings and caveats: Shorter TCRB CDR3s, moderately but significantly so, were found in Type 1 diabetes patients in all four CD4+ subsets.

The chain recombines TRBV28 with TRBJ2-7; 8 nucleotides align to TRBD1. The sequenced sample was stem cell memory CD4+ T cells from blood. The sequence came from a woman aged 40 to 50 with type 1 diabetes. CDR3 bases: TGTGCCAGCAGTCCCCAGACAGGGGCCCCCCACGAGCAGTACTTC. The encoded protein is CASSPQTGAPHEQYF.